The rows below give T cell receptor beta chains drawn from one sample of a study of vaccination and CD4 T cells after COVID-19. TCRdb passed the PCR reads through MiXCR, listing each CDR3 protein once. The sample consists of tens of thousands of distinct CDR3 sequences, 28% of them appearing once. Which antigens these TCRs recognize remains unknown. The starting material was CD4+ T cells from blood, cultured in vitro, obtained about 7 months after SARS-CoV-2 vaccination. These receptors were taken from a human donor who had recovered from COVID-19. Each CDR3 is given with its conserved first and last residue. Fields, in order: D gene, J gene, V gene, CDR3 protein. The D gene is left open where the match is weak.

d_call: .
j_call: TRBJ1-5
v_call: TRBV2
cdr3_aa: CASSERPGNQPQHF

d_call: .
j_call: TRBJ1-1
v_call: TRBV20-1
cdr3_aa: CSAPTDTGNTEAFF

d_call: .
j_call: TRBJ1-5
v_call: TRBV19
cdr3_aa: CASSIKDFQPQHF

d_call: TRBD2
j_call: TRBJ2-1
v_call: TRBV20-1
cdr3_aa: CSAPPSGRGNEQFF

d_call: .
j_call: TRBJ1-5
v_call: TRBV18
cdr3_aa: CASSRGTDNQPQHF

d_call: TRBD1
j_call: TRBJ1-5
v_call: TRBV24-1
cdr3_aa: CATSSGGAGQPQHF

d_call: .
j_call: TRBJ1-6
v_call: TRBV7-8
cdr3_aa: CASSLLPQRSENSPLHF

d_call: TRBD2
j_call: TRBJ2-3
v_call: TRBV20-1
cdr3_aa: CSAAGTSGRGSTDTQYF

d_call: .
j_call: TRBJ1-3
v_call: TRBV20-1
cdr3_aa: CSARDSTGGNTIYF

d_call: TRBD2
j_call: TRBJ2-5
v_call: TRBV28
cdr3_aa: CASRRAGRPGETQYF

d_call: .
j_call: TRBJ2-5
v_call: TRBV20-1
cdr3_aa: CSARLPSYETQYF

d_call: .
j_call: TRBJ2-5
v_call: TRBV18
cdr3_aa: CASSTGNQETQYF

d_call: .
j_call: TRBJ2-4
v_call: TRBV20-1
cdr3_aa: CSAFPGSAIQYF

d_call: .
j_call: TRBJ2-2
v_call: TRBV7-2
cdr3_aa: CASSLSRDTGELFF

d_call: TRBD2
j_call: TRBJ2-1
v_call: TRBV28
cdr3_aa: CASSLQLAGIYNEQFF

d_call: TRBD1
j_call: TRBJ2-5
v_call: TRBV20-1
cdr3_aa: CSATPTGGREAQYF

d_call: .
j_call: TRBJ2-3
v_call: TRBV6-1
cdr3_aa: CASSRTLSTDTQYF

d_call: .
j_call: TRBJ2-2
v_call: TRBV7-6
cdr3_aa: CATQKGANTGELFF

d_call: .
j_call: TRBJ1-3
v_call: TRBV20-1
cdr3_aa: CSARPTSRNTIYF

d_call: .
j_call: TRBJ1-5
v_call: TRBV28
cdr3_aa: CASSRGGERQPQHF

d_call: .
j_call: TRBJ2-7
v_call: TRBV7-2
cdr3_aa: CASSQLQGTEQYF

d_call: .
j_call: TRBJ2-7
v_call: TRBV7-9
cdr3_aa: CASSFQGVGEQYF

d_call: TRBD2
j_call: TRBJ2-5
v_call: TRBV6-2/TRBV6-3
cdr3_aa: CASSLSRASGRRYQETQYF

d_call: TRBD1
j_call: TRBJ1-1
v_call: TRBV6-2/TRBV6-3
cdr3_aa: CASIPRTGFTNTEAFF

d_call: .
j_call: TRBJ2-3
v_call: TRBV20-1
cdr3_aa: CSARGGFTSTDTQYF

d_call: .
j_call: TRBJ2-7
v_call: TRBV6-1
cdr3_aa: CASTEEGGFFYEQYF

d_call: .
j_call: TRBJ1-1
v_call: TRBV24-1
cdr3_aa: CATSDPRKMNTEAFF

d_call: TRBD1
j_call: TRBJ1-2
v_call: TRBV28
cdr3_aa: CASNVGRQGGNGYTF

d_call: .
j_call: TRBJ2-7
v_call: TRBV7-9
cdr3_aa: CASSTSYEQYF

d_call: TRBD1
j_call: TRBJ2-1
v_call: TRBV28
cdr3_aa: CASAPAGTGYNEQFF

d_call: TRBD1
j_call: TRBJ2-5
v_call: TRBV11-2
cdr3_aa: CASSSEGTGGRETQYF

d_call: .
j_call: TRBJ2-5
v_call: TRBV24-1
cdr3_aa: CATSDRRGGQETQYF

d_call: .
j_call: TRBJ2-3
v_call: TRBV19
cdr3_aa: CASRGQSTDTQYF

d_call: .
j_call: TRBJ1-2
v_call: TRBV6-1
cdr3_aa: CASSPPTGANYGYTF

d_call: .
j_call: TRBJ1-5
v_call: TRBV7-2
cdr3_aa: CASSLGPPGFGNQPQHF

d_call: TRBD1
j_call: TRBJ1-3
v_call: TRBV27
cdr3_aa: CASRRTGTGNSGNTIYF

d_call: TRBD2
j_call: TRBJ2-6
v_call: TRBV20-1
cdr3_aa: CSASQVAGGSGANVLTF

d_call: .
j_call: TRBJ1-2
v_call: TRBV28
cdr3_aa: CATQAQGQGYGYTF

d_call: .
j_call: TRBJ1-2
v_call: TRBV11-2
cdr3_aa: CASSLALTDYGYTF

d_call: .
j_call: TRBJ2-7
v_call: TRBV12-3/TRBV12-4
cdr3_aa: CASSLNGYEQYF

d_call: .
j_call: TRBJ1-1
v_call: TRBV20-1
cdr3_aa: CSARERLGFTEAFF

d_call: .
j_call: TRBJ2-5
v_call: TRBV5-6
cdr3_aa: CASSLGGGGETQYF

d_call: TRBD2
j_call: TRBJ2-5
v_call: TRBV19
cdr3_aa: CASSIAWTSWETQYF

d_call: .
j_call: TRBJ2-7
v_call: TRBV20-1
cdr3_aa: CSASRGRFNEQYF

d_call: .
j_call: TRBJ2-5
v_call: TRBV2
cdr3_aa: CASKEQERGETQYF

d_call: .
j_call: TRBJ1-2
v_call: TRBV5-4
cdr3_aa: CASSLRQNYGYTF

d_call: .
j_call: TRBJ2-5
v_call: TRBV2
cdr3_aa: CASSEALLLETQYF

d_call: .
j_call: TRBJ1-2
v_call: TRBV6-1
cdr3_aa: CASTNDGRGYGYTF

d_call: .
j_call: TRBJ2-1
v_call: TRBV27
cdr3_aa: CASSPRPFQVVNEQFF

d_call: .
j_call: TRBJ2-5
v_call: TRBV18
cdr3_aa: CASSPRGPGETQYF

d_call: .
j_call: TRBJ1-2
v_call: TRBV6-5
cdr3_aa: CASSYSWGDSNGYTF

d_call: .
j_call: TRBJ2-1
v_call: TRBV9
cdr3_aa: CASSLSGRLSYNEQFF

d_call: .
j_call: TRBJ2-1
v_call: TRBV11-3
cdr3_aa: CASSLNWAGEQFF

d_call: .
j_call: TRBJ1-6
v_call: TRBV18
cdr3_aa: CASSPDGGSSPLHF

d_call: TRBD2
j_call: TRBJ2-3
v_call: TRBV20-1
cdr3_aa: CSAREQRPGLAAGDTQYF

d_call: TRBD2
j_call: TRBJ2-5
v_call: TRBV6-1
cdr3_aa: CASSEAIGAGVETQYF

d_call: .
j_call: TRBJ2-1
v_call: TRBV15
cdr3_aa: CATSTKGYFYNEQFF

d_call: .
j_call: TRBJ2-1
v_call: TRBV6-1
cdr3_aa: CASSERGGTPPYNEQFF

d_call: TRBD1
j_call: TRBJ2-7
v_call: TRBV28
cdr3_aa: CASTTGTGVNEQYF